The 29 T cell receptor beta chains in this list originate from one sample, sequenced in a study of shared clonotypes between healthy human individuals. TCRdb's table, derived via immunoSEQ multiplex PCR, lists solely in-frame clones and lacks some. The data hold some 2.3 million clones, with about 92% observed a single time. The sequencing input was naive CD4+ T cells from PBMCs. Subset reported: CD45RA+ positively selected. Every receptor here comes from a man aged 18 to 35 in good health. Some clones in this sample may be carry-over from other donors' samples.

The chain couples TRBV5-1 to TRBJ2-7, with a weak D call TRBD2 (5 bases). The CDR3 is 16 amino acids. CDR1 is SGHRS and CDR2 is YFSETQ in the germline V gene. The V and J ends lost 7 bases and 4 bases respectively, with 24 bases between them. The CDR3 loop is CASLPLPAGTVYEQYF. CDR3 nucleotide sequence: TGCGCCAGCTTGCCCCTGCCGGCGGGTACCGTGTACGAGCAGTACTTC.

The chain combines TRBV27 with TRBJ2-3; 8 positions match TRBD2. This CDR3 spans 17 amino acids. The ends lost 7 bases at V and 8 bases at J; junction bases unmatched: 20. CDR1 and CDR2 (germline): MNHEY, SMNVEV (reference sequence). Here the CDR3 reads CASTPLGSGANIGTQYF. DNA of the CDR3: TGTGCCAGCACCCCGTTGGGTAGCGGGGCCAACATCGGTACGCAGTATTTT.

A remark on this clone: Other nucleotide sequences from this sample produce the same CDR3. This sequence joins TRBV20-1 and TRBJ2-7; no firm D call. The CDR3 is 11 amino acids. Germline CDR1 reads DFQATT; CDR2 reads SNEGSKA (reference sequence). Trimming stripped 6 bases from V and 1 base from J, with 7 bases between. The CDR3 nucleotides read TGCAGTGCCCGAATGTCCTACGAGCAGTACTTC. Amino acid sequence: CSARMSYEQYF.

The chain combines TRBV6-5 with TRBJ2-3; D gene uncertain. Trimming took off 2 bases at V and 4 bases at J, with 10 bases between the two ends. The CDR3 runs to 14 residues. Germline assignment: CDR1 MNHEY and CDR2 SVGAGI. The CDR3 is CASSYDPGADTQYF. The CDR3 nucleotides read TGTGCCAGCAGTTACGATCCCGGCGCAGATACGCAGTATTTT.

The chain links TRBV9 to TRBJ2-5; 9 bases line up with TRBD2. The CDR3 extends over 16 amino acids. Germline V gene lookup returns CDR1 SGDLS and CDR2 YYNGEE. V lost 3 bases and J lost 4; bases outside the gene matches: 10. The CDR3 region is CASSARAGGLGETQYF. The DNA for the CDR3 is TGTGCCAGCAGCGCCCGAGCGGGAGGTTTAGGAGAGACCCAGTACTTC. The complete variable domain, with remaining parts taken from reference TRBV9 and TRBJ2-5, reads DSGVTQTPKHLITATGQRVTLRCSPRSGDLSVYWYQQSLDQGLQFLIQYYNGEERAKGNILERFSAQQFPDLHSELNLSSLELGDSALYFCASSARAGGLGETQYFGPGTRLLVL.

The chain couples TRBV11-2 to TRBJ2-2; D unclear. The V end was cut by 4 bases, the J end by 8 bases, with 14 bases between. Germline loops: CDR1 SGHAT, CDR2 FQNNGV. This CDR3 is 14 amino acids long. The CDR3 DNA follows: TGTGCCAGCAGCTCGGCGAAGCTTCAGGGGGAGCTGTTTTTT. This translates into CASSSAKLQGELFF.

This rearrangement joins TRBV7-9 to TRBJ2-1; 9 bases map to TRBD1. J lost 4 bases, V lost 4 bases, and 11 bases had no gene match. The CDR3 is 17 residues long. Germline CDR1 is SEHNR and CDR2 is FQNEAQ (reference sequence). CDR3 region: CASSSPGTGGYYNEQFF. DNA for the CDR3: TGTGCCAGCAGCTCCCCCGGTACAGGGGGCTATTACAATGAGCAGTTCTTC.

In regard to this clone: At the DNA level, this CDR3 is encoded by other sequences in the same sample as well. The V and J genes are TRBV5-5 and TRBJ2-7, with D perhaps matching TRBD1 (6 bases). Germline CDR1 SGHKS, CDR2 YYEKEE (reference sequence). This CDR3 spans 15 amino acids. V dropped 0 bases and J dropped 0 bases, with 10 bases sitting between them. The CDR3 loop reads CASSLVTGSSYEQYF. CDR3 in DNA: TGTGCCAGCAGCTTGGTTACAGGGAGCTCCTACGAGCAGTACTTC.

This clone has just one count. This chain joins TRBV2 and TRBJ2-3, with D perhaps matching TRBD2 (6 bases). Trimming stripped 8 bases from V and 2 bases from J, with 17 bases between. The CDR3 loop spans 15 amino acids. Germline V gene data show CDR1 as SNHLY and CDR2 as FYNNEI. DNA for the CDR3: TGTGCCAGCCAACTTAATAGCGGATACACAGATACGCAGTATTTT. Protein sequence: CASQLNSGYTDTQYF.

This clone has a handful of counts. V gene TRBV19 combines with J gene TRBJ2-7; a possible D gene is TRBD2 (5 bases). The ends were cut back, 6 bases at V and 3 bases at J, with 21 bases in the middle. The CDR3 is 16 residues long. CDR1 is LNHDA and CDR2 is SQIVND in the germline V gene (reference sequence). CDR3 coding DNA: TGTGCCAGTAGCCATTCCCCATATCGGGATGGCTACGAGCAGTACTTC. It is translated as CASSHSPYRDGYEQYF.

This chain links TRBV7-2 with TRBJ1-4; D possibly corresponds to TRBD1 (6 bases). This CDR3 has 15 residues. Trimming cost V 5 bases and J 7 bases, with 17 bases left between them. Germline-derived CDR1 and CDR2 are SGHTA and FQGNSA. The CDR3: CASSPHGGVGEKLFF. In DNA form, the CDR3 reads TGTGCCAGCAGCCCGCACGGGGGCGTGGGTGAAAAACTGTTTTTT.

With respect to this clone: In the same sample, other DNA sequences code for this CDR3. This chain connects TRBV2 to TRBJ1-2; D may be TRBD1 (6 bases). This CDR3 region has 12 residues. The germline V and J ends were trimmed by 6 bases and 4 bases, with 9 bases remaining between them. Germline CDR1 and CDR2: SNHLY and FYNNEI. In DNA form, the CDR3 reads TGTGCCAGCAGGACGGACAGCTATGGCTACACCTTC. Its protein is CASRTDSYGYTF.

The V and J genes are TRBV7-9 and TRBJ1-2, with D perhaps matching TRBD1 (6 bases). This CDR3 has 16 residues. The V gene lost 3 bases and the J gene lost 8 bases, with 22 bases spanning the gap. Per germline, CDR1 SEHNR and CDR2 FQNEAQ (reference sequence). Written as DNA, the CDR3 is TGTGCCAGCAGCTTGCAGGGCCAGGGGACAAGAGAGGGCTACACCTTC. This encodes CASSLQGQGTREGYTF.

Details on this clone: This CDR3 is missing its conserved last phenylalanine or tryptophan, likely due to a read error. The limits of the CDR3 on the DNA are not certain, so only TCRdb's listed CDR3 is given. This sequence joins TRBV28 and TRBJ1-2; the table gives TRBD1 as D, unverified against the DNA. The CDR3 region is 12 residues in length, termini included. CDR1 is MDHEN and CDR2 is SYDVKM in the germline V gene. The CDR3 region is CASSLGQPGLYP.

There are a few counts of this clone. The sample holds other DNA sequences that translate to the same CDR3. The chain carries TRBV18 and TRBJ1-1; D is undetermined. The V and J ends lost 6 bases and 0 bases respectively, with 2 bases between them. The CDR3 totals 11 residues. The germline gives CDR1 KGHSH, CDR2 LQKENI. DNA of the CDR3: TGTGCCAGCTCCCTGAACACTGAAGCTTTCTTT. Its protein product is CASSLNTEAFF.

This chain links TRBV15 with TRBJ2-7; 7 bases align to TRBD2. The V gene's germline CDR1 is LNHNV and CDR2 YYDKDF (reference sequence). This CDR3 contains 16 residues. V was clipped by 0 bases and J by 3 bases; unmatched bases: 8. CDR3 DNA sequence: TGTGCCACCAGCAGAGATCCGGGACTACATTTCTACGAGCAGTACTTC. Translation gives CATSRDPGLHFYEQYF.

In its sample, this clone was seen once. The V and J genes are TRBV19 and TRBJ2-3, with 7 positions matching TRBD1. The CDR3 is made up of 12 amino acids. Germline loops: CDR1 LNHDA, CDR2 SQIVND (reference sequence). The trim removed 6 bases at V and 6 bases at J, leaving 3 bases unmatched. DNA of the CDR3: TGTGCCAGTAGATCACAGGGGGATACGCAGTATTTT. Residues: CASRSQGDTQYF. Based on the CDR3 plus reference TRBV19 and TRBJ2-3, the full variable domain is DGGITQSPKYLFRKEGQNVTLSCEQNLNHDAMYWYRQDPGQGLRLIYYSQIVNDFQKGDIAEGYSVSREKKESFPLTVTSAQKNPTAFYLCASRSQGDTQYFGPGTRLTVL.

The chain couples TRBV19 to TRBJ2-7, with 8 bases lining up with TRBD2. The CDR3 is 12 residues long. Germline V gene lookup returns CDR1 LNHDA and CDR2 SQIVND (reference sequence). CDR3 in amino acids: CVPGLATYEQYF. CDR3 DNA sequence: TGTGTCCCCGGACTAGCTACCTACGAGCAGTACTTC.

The chain links TRBV5-8 to TRBJ2-2; D remains unclear. The CDR3 loop spans 15 amino acids. V was cut by 4 bases and J by 2 bases, with 12 bases left in between. The germline CDR1 and CDR2 sequences are SGHTS and YDEGEE. CDR3 sequence (DNA): TGTGCCAGCAGCCTTTGGGTGGGAAACACCGGGGAGCTGTTTTTT. Translating gives CASSLWVGNTGELFF.

This clone was seen a few times. The rearrangement uses TRBV28 and TRBJ1-2; D gene unclear. The CDR3 spans 11 residues. V was clipped by 6 bases and J by 5 bases, with 7 bases between them. The germline gives CDR1 MDHEN, CDR2 SYDVKM. This chain's CDR3 is CASREVYGYTF. As DNA, the CDR3 is TGTGCCAGCAGGGAAGTGTATGGCTACACCTTC.

This clone showed up just a few times. V gene TRBV10-3 combines with J gene TRBJ1-1, with unresolved D. The germline V and J ends were trimmed by 0 bases and 6 bases, with 8 bases remaining between them. CDR3 length: 13 residues. Looked up from germline, CDR1 is ENHRY and CDR2 is SYGVKD. The CDR3 DNA reads as TGTGCCATCAGTGAGTCAAAGGGAGCTGAAGCTTTCTTT. It yields the protein CAISESKGAEAFF.

The J gene is TRBJ2-7, the V gene TRBV11-2, with TRBD2 matching 13 bases. CDR1 SGHAT and CDR2 FQNNGV come from the germline V gene. The J segment lost 2 bases and the V segment lost 4 bases, leaving 11 bases of the junction unmatched. This CDR3 has 18 amino acids. CDR3 coding DNA: TGTGCCAGCAGCTCGAGGGGACTAGCGGGAAATAGGGCCTACGAGCAGTACTTC. It translates to CASSSRGLAGNRAYEQYF.

The V call is TRBV10-3, the J call TRBJ1-3; D remains ambiguous. CDR1 is ENHRY, CDR2 SYGVKD, per germline. There are 13 residues in the CDR3. V lost 10 bases and J lost 2, with 12 bases in between. The CDR3 sequence is CATRTEAGNTIYF. Here the CDR3 DNA reads TGTGCCACTCGGACGGAGGCTGGAAACACCATATATTTT.

As to this clone: Other DNA sequences in this sample translate to the same CDR3. The V and J genes are TRBV28 and TRBJ1-2; perhaps TRBD1 as D (6 bases). CDR3 length: 12 amino acids. V was pared by 5 bases and J by 4 bases, with 8 bases between. CDR1 is MDHEN and CDR2 is SYDVKM in the germline V gene. For the CDR3, the DNA is TGTGCCAGCAGTCTGGACAGCTATGGCTACACCTTC. Encoded protein: CASSLDSYGYTF.

The chain joins TRBV7-3 to TRBJ2-2; D is perhaps TRBD1 or TRBD2 (5 bases each). Germline V gene sequence: CDR1 SGHTA, CDR2 FQGTGA. Trimming stripped 6 bases from V and 5 bases from J, with 16 bases between. The CDR3 totals 15 residues. The CDR3 is CASRQRGPGTGELFF. CDR3 in DNA: TGTGCCAGCAGACAGAGGGGCCCCGGGACCGGGGAGCTGTTTTTT.

J is TRBJ2-7 and V is TRBV6-6; 7 positions match TRBD1. From germline, CDR1 is MNHNY and CDR2 SVGAGI (reference sequence). The V and J ends lost 2 bases and 0 bases, in that order; junction bases with no gene match: 4. This CDR3 is 15 amino acids long. DNA of the CDR3: TGTGCCAGCAGTTACAGCCGGGACAGCTCCTACGAGCAGTACTTC. This translates into CASSYSRDSSYEQYF.

The chain carries TRBV27 and TRBJ2-7; TRBD1 agrees at 8 bases. The V gene's germline CDR1 is MNHEY and CDR2 SMNVEV (reference sequence). This CDR3 is 15 amino acids long. Trimming cost V 6 bases and J 3 bases; bases outside gene matches: 10. The CDR3 region is CASSRLTGGVYEQYF. CDR3 in DNA: TGTGCCAGCAGCCGACTAACAGGGGGTGTCTACGAGCAGTACTTC.

Comment on this clone: Other DNA sequences of this sample code for an identical CDR3. The CDR3, as DNA: TGTGCCAGCAGTACCGGACAGGGACGCAATCAGCCCCAGCATTTT. Its translation is CASSTGQGRNQPQHF. This chain connects TRBV28 to TRBJ1-5; 8 bases line up with TRBD1. J gave up 2 bases and V 5 bases, and 5 bases lay outside the gene matches. Germline values: CDR1 MDHEN, CDR2 SYDVKM. The CDR3 runs to 15 residues.

The J gene is TRBJ2-2, the V gene TRBV6-6; TRBD1 matches at 7 bases. Looked up from germline, CDR1 is MNHNY and CDR2 is SVGAGI (reference sequence). V lost 7 bases and J lost 0; bases outside the gene matches: 8. CDR3 length equals 16 residues. CDR3 loop: CASKPPGTANTGELFF. In nucleotides, the CDR3 is TGTGCCAGCAAACCTCCCGGGACAGCGAACACCGGGGAGCTGTTTTTT.